A selection of T cell receptor beta chains follows, all from one sample in a study of T cells after posttransplantation cyclophosphamide. The repertoire was sequenced with immunoSEQ multiplex PCR; TCRdb's copy has only in-frame clones and lacks some. The sample lists around 17,000 clones, 77% occurring once. The starting material was CD8+ T cells sorted from PBMCs, obtained 1903 days after a stem cell transplant with posttransplant cyclophosphamide. The source of these receptors is a female patient in her 40s who received an allogeneic stem cell transplant from a related donor, was CMV-positive, and had no GVHD. The T cells may partly be graft donor cells. Both conserved end residues are part of each CDR3. The D gene is left open where the match is weak. Clone size, where shown, is once, few, many, or a class for clones that have expanded.

>TRBV25-1|-|TRBJ1-2|few
CASSGGWHYGYTF
TGTGCCAGCAGTGGAGGATGGCACTATGGCTACACCTTC
>TRBV6-5|TRBD2|TRBJ2-5|-
CASSLGGGAETQYF
TGTGCCAGCAGTCTGGGCGGGGGGGCAGAGACCCAGTACTTC
>TRBV7-8|TRBD2|TRBJ2-1|-
CASSLASSGMKSSYNEQFF
TGTGCCAGCAGCTTAGCGTCTAGCGGGATGAAGAGCTCCTACAATGAGCAGTTCTTC
>TRBV4-1|-|TRBJ2-7|once
CASSPKTGSYEQYF
TGCGCCAGCAGCCCAAAGACAGGCTCCTACGAGCAGTACTTC
>TRBV19|TRBD1|TRBJ2-7|few
CASSAQTGGKDEQYF
TGTGCCAGTAGTGCGCAAACAGGGGGCAAGGACGAGCAGTACTTC
>TRBV28|-|TRBJ1-1|-
CASSPRLSKNTEAFF
TGTGCCAGCAGTCCCCGATTGAGTAAGAACACTGAAGCTTTCTTT
>TRBV9|TRBD2|TRBJ2-3|-
CASSSTSGGWGDTQYF
TGTGCCAGCAGCTCTACTAGCGGGGGGTGGGGAGATACGCAGTATTTT
>TRBV5-6|-|TRBJ1-4|-
CASGAGGHATNEKLFF
TGTGCCAGCGGCGCCGGGGGTCATGCAACTAATGAAAAACTGTTTTTT
>TRBV7-8|TRBD1|TRBJ1-1|-
CASSLTGGLEAFF
TGTGCCAGCAGCTTAACAGGGGGCCTTGAAGCTTTCTTT
>TRBV11-2|-|TRBJ2-1|-
CASSAPGATYNEQFF
TGTGCCAGCAGCGCCCCAGGGGCCACCTACAATGAGCAGTTCTTC
>TRBV6-1|-|TRBJ1-1|-
CASSEYRNTEAFF
TGTGCCAGCAGTGAATATAGGAACACTGAAGCTTTCTTT
>TRBV5-6|-|TRBJ2-7|once
CASTWGRVSYEQYF
TGTGCCAGCACCTGGGGCAGGGTCTCCTACGAGCAGTACTTC
>TRBV13|-|TRBJ2-2|-
CASSLDQGSTGELFF
TGTGCCAGCAGCTTAGATCAGGGGTCCACCGGGGAGCTGTTTTTT
>TRBV5-1|TRBD2|TRBJ2-3|-
CASSLAWAGGTADTQYF
TGCGCCAGCAGCTTGGCCTGGGCGGGGGGGACGGCAGATACGCAGTATTTT
>TRBV5-1|-|TRBJ1-2|-
CASSVPAGVVNGYTF
TGCGCCAGCAGCGTACCCGCAGGGGTGGTAAATGGCTACACCTTC
>TRBV5-1|TRBD1|TRBJ2-2|-
CASSSSGTGGFGELFF
TGCGCCAGCAGCTCTTCGGGGACAGGGGGCTTCGGGGAGCTGTTTTTT
>TRBV19|-|TRBJ2-1|-
CASSIGGASSYNEQFF
TGTGCCAGTAGTATTGGGGGGGCCTCATCCTACAATGAGCAGTTCTTC
>TRBV7-3|TRBD1|TRBJ2-7|-
CASRASGTGTYEQYF
TGTGCCAGCAGAGCCTCCGGGACAGGAACCTACGAGCAGTACTTC
>TRBV9|-|TRBJ1-5|-
CASSVTDSNQPQHF
TGTGCCAGCAGCGTAACAGATAGCAATCAGCCCCAGCATTTT
>TRBV5-1|-|TRBJ1-1|-
CASSLNSEAFF
TGCGCCAGCAGCTTGAACTCTGAAGCTTTCTTT
>TRBV7-9|TRBD1|TRBJ2-1|-
CASSSPGQGYNEQFF
TGTGCCAGCAGCTCCCCGGGACAGGGTTACAATGAGCAGTTCTTC
>TRBV19|-|TRBJ1-1|once
CASSGGMDTEAFF
TGTGCCAGTTCGGGGGGCATGGACACTGAAGCTTTCTTT
>TRBV12-5|-|TRBJ2-5|-
CASGLDFLEETQYF
TGTGCTAGTGGTTTGGATTTCCTAGAAGAGACCCAGTACTTC
>TRBV11-1|TRBD2|TRBJ2-3|-
CASSLGTSGTDTQYF
TGTGCCAGCAGCTTGGGGACTAGCGGCACAGATACGCAGTATTTT
>TRBV11-3|TRBD2|TRBJ2-2|-
CASSPRTSGVTGELFF
TGTGCCAGCAGCCCACGGACTAGCGGGGTTACCGGGGAGCTGTTTTTT
>TRBV27|-|TRBJ1-6|few
CASSFRGFVNSPLHF
TGTGCCAGCAGTTTTAGGGGTTTTGTTAATTCACCCCTCCACTTT
>TRBV15|TRBD1|TRBJ2-6|-
CATVRTGGFSGANVLTF
TGTGCCACCGTAAGGACAGGGGGCTTCTCTGGGGCCAACGTCCTGACTTTC
>TRBV13|-|TRBJ2-7|once
CASSLGGTSYDEQYF
TGTGCCAGCAGCTTAGGGGGAACTAGCTACGACGAGCAGTACTTC
>TRBV27|-|TRBJ1-5|-
CASSFSYQPQHF
TGTGCCAGCAGCTTTTCTTATCAGCCCCAGCATTTT